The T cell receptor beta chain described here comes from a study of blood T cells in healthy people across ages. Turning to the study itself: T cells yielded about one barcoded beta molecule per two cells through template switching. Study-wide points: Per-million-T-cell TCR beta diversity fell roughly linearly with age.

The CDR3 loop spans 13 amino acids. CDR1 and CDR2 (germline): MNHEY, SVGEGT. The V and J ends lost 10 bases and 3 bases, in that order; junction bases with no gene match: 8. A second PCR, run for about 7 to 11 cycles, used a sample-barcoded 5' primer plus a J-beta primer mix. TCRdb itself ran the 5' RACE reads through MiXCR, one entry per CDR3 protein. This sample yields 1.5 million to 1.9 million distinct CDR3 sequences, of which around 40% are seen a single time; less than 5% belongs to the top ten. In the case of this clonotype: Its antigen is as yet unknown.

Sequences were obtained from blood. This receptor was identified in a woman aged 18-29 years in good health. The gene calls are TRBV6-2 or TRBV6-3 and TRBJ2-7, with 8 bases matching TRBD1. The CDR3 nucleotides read TGTGCCATCAGGGGGCCACCGGGCTACGAGCAGTACTTC. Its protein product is CAIRGPPGYEQYF.